This T cell receptor (beta chain) was identified in a study of metastatic and nonmetastatic thyroid tumors. Not a single patient had been given any form of treatment at any point before undergoing thyroid surgery. Using MiXCR, TCRdb re-called clones from the PCR reads. The data show some 21,000 clones, 15% to 19% seen once. The CDR3 covers 14 residues. Germline lookup yields CDR1 MNHNS and CDR2 SASEGT. The V segment lost 6 bases and the J segment 5 bases; nucleotides outside the gene matches: 9. In this sample, this clone is medium-sized (0.01 to 0.1%). This chain joins TRBV6-1 and TRBJ2-7; 8 positions match TRBD1. The sample taken for sequencing was blood. This clonotype was obtained from a female donor with papillary thyroid cancer or a benign thyroid nodule (not recorded which). Some clones in this sample may be carry-over from other donors' samples. The CDR3 nucleotides are TGTGCCAGCAGCCGGAGCAGGGGGCGCAACGAGCAGTACTTC. Translation gives CASSRSRGRNEQYF.